This passage covers 10 T cell receptor beta chains from one sample sequenced in a study of T cell changes during pregnancy in multiple sclerosis. The method was immunoSEQ multiplex PCR; TCRdb's version includes in-frame clones alone and lacks a portion of them. The data contain about 20,000 clones, about 89% of them singletons. Sequences were derived from CD8+ T cells from peripheral blood mononuclear cells, sampled in the third trimester of pregnancy. These receptors were obtained from a female donor in good health, enrolled as a control in a pregnancy study.

This clone is medium-sized in the sample. The V gene is TRBV28, the J gene TRBJ2-7; D might be TRBD1 (6 bases). The CDR3 has 14 amino acids. Germline CDR1 and CDR2: MDHEN and SYDVKM. The V end was cut by 5 bases, the J end by 6 bases, with 17 bases between. CDR3 DNA: TGTGCCAGCAGTCCTGCCGCAGGGGTCCGCGAGCAGTACTTC. Translating it yields CASSPAAGVREQYF.

The chain employs TRBV7-9 and TRBJ1-3, with 10 bases matching TRBD1. Trimming removed 1 base from V and 4 bases from J; junction bases left unmatched: 13. This CDR3 region has 19 residues. Germline V gives CDR1 SEHNR, CDR2 FQNEAQ (reference sequence). The CDR3 coding sequence is TGTGCCAGCAGCTTAGAGAGGTCCAGACAGGGGGCGTCCGGAAACACCATATATTTT. Protein: CASSLERSRQGASGNTIYF.

The chain joins TRBV27 to TRBJ2-7; 16 bases fit TRBD2. Germline CDR1 and CDR2: MNHEY and SMNVEV (reference sequence). Trimming removed 5 bases from V and 7 bases from J; junction bases left unmatched: 8. This CDR3 has 16 amino acids. CDR3 DNA: TGTGCCAGCAGTCTAGGGACTAGCGGGGGGGAAGGGGAGCAGTACTTC. As protein: CASSLGTSGGEGEQYF.

This chain links TRBV7-9 with TRBJ1-2, with D maybe TRBD1 (6 bases). In germline, CDR1 is SEHNR, CDR2 FQNEAQ (reference sequence). The CDR3 totals 13 residues. V lost 5 bases, J lost 0 bases, and 7 bases lay in between. The chain's CDR3 is CASSRTANYGYTF. In DNA form, the CDR3 reads TGTGCCAGCAGCCGGACAGCTAACTATGGCTACACCTTC.

Notes on this clone: Other nucleotide sequences in the sample specify the same CDR3. The CDR3 DNA reads as TGTGCCAGCAGTCGAACTAGCGCCGCCGGGGAGCTGTTTTTT. It encodes CASSRTSAAGELFF. The chain has TRBV28 and TRBJ2-2, with 7 bases identical to TRBD2. With 5 bases clipped from V and 6 bases from J, the junction kept 6 bases outside the gene matches. The V gene's germline CDR1 is MDHEN and CDR2 SYDVKM. The CDR3 runs to 14 residues. Filled out from reference TRBV28 and TRBJ2-2, the complete variable domain reads DVKVTQSSRYLVKRTGEKVFLECVQDMDHENMFWYRQDPGLGLRLIYFSYDVKMKEKGDIPEGYSVSREKKERFSLILESASTNQTSMYLCASSRTSAAGELFFGEGSRLTVL.

This sequence joins TRBV18 and TRBJ1-1; D is ambiguous. This CDR3 is built from 14 residues. Germline CDR1 KGHSH, CDR2 LQKENI. Trimming cost V 6 bases and J 2 bases, with 13 bases left between them. DNA of the CDR3: TGTGCCAGCTCCCCATCCACGGTAAACACTGAAGCTTTCTTT. Protein sequence: CASSPSTVNTEAFF.

The J gene is TRBJ1-1, the V gene TRBV6-5, with TRBD1 as a possible D gene (5 bases). CDR3 length: 14 residues. The ends were cut back, 8 bases at V and 4 bases at J, with 17 bases in the middle. Germline V CDR1 and CDR2: MNHEY, SVGAGI. CDR3 protein: CASALGRGGTEAFF. The CDR3 coding sequence is TGTGCCAGCGCCTTGGGCCGGGGGGGCACTGAAGCTTTCTTT.

This sequence joins TRBV5-6 and TRBJ1-1; a weak D match, TRBD1 (5 bases). The CDR3 is made up of 17 amino acids. Trimming removed 4 bases at V and 1 base at J, with 20 bases between. CDR1 SGHDT and CDR2 YYEEEE come from the germline V gene. The CDR3 DNA sequence: TGTGCCAGCAGCGGGGGGGTGGGGGAGACAAGGAACACTGAAGCTTTCTTT. It is translated as CASSGGVGETRNTEAFF. Together with reference TRBV5-6 and TRBJ1-1, the CDR3 gives the full variable domain: DAGVTQSPTHLIKTRGQQVTLRCSPKSGHDTVSWYQQALGQGPQFIFQYYEEEERQRGNFPDRFSGHQFPNYSSELNVNALLLGDSALYLCASSGGVGETRNTEAFFGQGTRLTVV.

The rearrangement links TRBV5-1 to TRBJ2-5, with 9 bases lining up with TRBD2. This CDR3 has 17 residues. Germline CDR1 SGHRS, CDR2 YFSETQ. With 0 bases clipped from V and 4 bases from J, the junction kept 10 bases outside the gene matches. This CDR3 is CASSLELREGWGETQYF. DNA of the CDR3: TGCGCCAGCAGCTTGGAATTGCGGGAGGGATGGGGAGAGACCCAGTACTTC.

The chain uses TRBV5-1 and TRBJ2-3, with 7 bases identical to TRBD1. V shed 0 bases, J shed 4 bases, and the junction held 2 bases outside the gene matches. The CDR3 consists of 14 residues. CDR1 is SGHRS and CDR2 is YFSETQ in the germline V gene. The CDR3 region has the DNA TGCGCCAGCAGCTTGGAAGGGGGCCCAGATACGCAGTATTTT. Translating gives CASSLEGGPDTQYF.